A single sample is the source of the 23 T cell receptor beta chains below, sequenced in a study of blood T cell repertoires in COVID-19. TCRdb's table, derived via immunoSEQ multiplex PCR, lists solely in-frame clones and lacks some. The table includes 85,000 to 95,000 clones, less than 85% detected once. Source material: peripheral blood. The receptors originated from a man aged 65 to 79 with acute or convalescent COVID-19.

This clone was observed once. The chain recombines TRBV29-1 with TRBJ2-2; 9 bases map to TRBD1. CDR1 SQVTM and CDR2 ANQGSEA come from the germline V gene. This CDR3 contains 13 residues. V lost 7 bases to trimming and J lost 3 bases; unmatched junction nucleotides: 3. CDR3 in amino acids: CSAGQGDTGELFF. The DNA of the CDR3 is TGCAGCGCGGGACAGGGAGACACCGGGGAGCTGTTTTTT.

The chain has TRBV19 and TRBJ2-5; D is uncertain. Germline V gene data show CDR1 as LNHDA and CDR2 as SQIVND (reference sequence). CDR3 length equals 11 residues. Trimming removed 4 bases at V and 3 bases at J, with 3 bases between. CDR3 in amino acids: CASSTKETQYF. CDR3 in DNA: TGTGCCAGTAGTACCAAAGAGACCCAGTACTTC.

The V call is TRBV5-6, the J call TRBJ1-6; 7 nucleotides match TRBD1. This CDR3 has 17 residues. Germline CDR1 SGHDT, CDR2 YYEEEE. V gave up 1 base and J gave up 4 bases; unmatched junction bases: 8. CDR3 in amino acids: CASSLRQGEYYNSPLHF. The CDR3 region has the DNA TGTGCCAGCAGCTTGAGGCAGGGGGAATATTATAATTCACCCCTCCACTTT.

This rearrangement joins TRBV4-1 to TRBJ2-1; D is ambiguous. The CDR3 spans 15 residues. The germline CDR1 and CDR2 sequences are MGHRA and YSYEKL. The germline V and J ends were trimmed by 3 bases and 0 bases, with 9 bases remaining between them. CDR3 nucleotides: TGCGCCAGCAGCCATGTGGCTAGCTCCTACAATGAGCAGTTCTTC. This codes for CASSHVASSYNEQFF.

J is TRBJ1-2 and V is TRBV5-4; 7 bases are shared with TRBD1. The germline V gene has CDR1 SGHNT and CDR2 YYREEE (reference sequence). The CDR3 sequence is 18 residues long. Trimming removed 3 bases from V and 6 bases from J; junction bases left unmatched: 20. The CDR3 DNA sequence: TGTGCCAGCAGCTCAGGGGGACGTAACAGGCAACTGAGGGATGGCTACACCTTC. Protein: CASSSGGRNRQLRDGYTF.

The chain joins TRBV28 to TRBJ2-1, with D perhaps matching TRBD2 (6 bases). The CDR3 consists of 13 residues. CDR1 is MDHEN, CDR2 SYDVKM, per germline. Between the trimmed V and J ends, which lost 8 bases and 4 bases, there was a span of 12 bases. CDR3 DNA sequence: TGTGCCAGCGTGGGGGGAAGGTACAATGAGCAGTTCTTC. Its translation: CASVGGRYNEQFF.

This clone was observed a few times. For the CDR3, the DNA is TGTGCCAGCAGCGGTGACAGGGGGACCTACACCTTC. Its translation: CASSGDRGTYTF. The gene calls are TRBV7-2 and TRBJ1-2; 9 nucleotides line up with TRBD1. Germline CDR1 SGHTA, CDR2 FQGNSA. This CDR3 has 12 residues. V lost 5 bases and J lost 10; bases outside the gene matches: 5.

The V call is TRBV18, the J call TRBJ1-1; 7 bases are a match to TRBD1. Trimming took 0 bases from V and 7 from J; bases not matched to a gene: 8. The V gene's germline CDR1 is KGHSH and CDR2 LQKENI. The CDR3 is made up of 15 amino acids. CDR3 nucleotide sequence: TGTGCCAGCTCACCACCGAAGGGGGCGCAGAATGAAGCTTTCTTT. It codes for CASSPPKGAQNEAFF. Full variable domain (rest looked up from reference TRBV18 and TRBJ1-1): NAGVMQNPRHLVRRRGQEARLRCSPMKGHSHVYWYRQLPEEGLKFMVYLQKENIIDESGMPKERFSAEFPKEGPSILRIQQVVRGDSAAYFCASSPPKGAQNEAFFGQGTRLTVV.

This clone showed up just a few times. CDR3 in amino acids: CASSPQKARTGVGETQYF. Written as DNA, the CDR3 is TGTGCCAGCAGCCCCCAAAAGGCCAGGACAGGGGTTGGAGAGACCCAGTACTTC. The chain carries TRBV11-2 and TRBJ2-5; 9 bases are shared with TRBD1. The CDR3 consists of 18 residues. Germline assignment: CDR1 SGHAT and CDR2 FQNNGV. Trimming at V came to 5 bases and at J to 4 bases, leaving 17 bases not matched to a gene.

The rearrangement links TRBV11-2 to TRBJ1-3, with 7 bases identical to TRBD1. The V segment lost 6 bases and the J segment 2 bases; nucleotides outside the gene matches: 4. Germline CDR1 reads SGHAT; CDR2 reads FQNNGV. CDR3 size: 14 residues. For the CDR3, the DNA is TGTGCCAGCAGTTCGGGACAGCCTGGAAACACCATATATTTT. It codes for CASSSGQPGNTIYF.

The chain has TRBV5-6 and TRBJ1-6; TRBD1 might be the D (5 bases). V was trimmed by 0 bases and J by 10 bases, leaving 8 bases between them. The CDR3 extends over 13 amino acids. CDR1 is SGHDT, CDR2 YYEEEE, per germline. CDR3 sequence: CASSLERGSPLHF. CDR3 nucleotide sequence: TGTGCCAGCAGCTTGGAAAGGGGATCACCCCTCCACTTT.

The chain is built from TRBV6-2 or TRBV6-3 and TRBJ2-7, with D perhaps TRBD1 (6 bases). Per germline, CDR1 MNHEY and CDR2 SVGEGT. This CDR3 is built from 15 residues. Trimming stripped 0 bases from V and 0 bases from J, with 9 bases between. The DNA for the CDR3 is TGTGCCAGCAGTTACTCGCCGGACAGCTCCTACGAGCAGTACTTC. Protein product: CASSYSPDSSYEQYF.

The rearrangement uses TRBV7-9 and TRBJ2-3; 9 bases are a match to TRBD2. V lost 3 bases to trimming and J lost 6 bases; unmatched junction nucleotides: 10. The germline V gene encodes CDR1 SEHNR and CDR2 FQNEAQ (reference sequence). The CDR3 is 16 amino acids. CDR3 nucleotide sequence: TGTGCCAGCAGCTTTGATTTTGGTCTAGCGGGGGATACGCAGTATTTT. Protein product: CASSFDFGLAGDTQYF.

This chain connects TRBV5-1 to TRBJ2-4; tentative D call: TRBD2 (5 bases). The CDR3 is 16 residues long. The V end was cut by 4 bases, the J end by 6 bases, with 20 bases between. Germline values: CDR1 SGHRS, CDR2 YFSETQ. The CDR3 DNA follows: TGCGCCAGCAGCCCCGTTCCGGCGGGCGCGGGAAACATTCAGTACTTC. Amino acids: CASSPVPAGAGNIQYF.

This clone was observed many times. CDR3 region: CSASGDRGFYGTEAFF. CDR3 nucleotides: TGCAGTGCTAGTGGGGACAGGGGATTTTATGGAACTGAAGCTTTCTTT. The chain joins TRBV20-1 to TRBJ1-1, with 10 bases fitting TRBD1. The CDR3 totals 16 residues. V was pared by 3 bases and J by 5 bases, with 12 bases of the junction left unmatched. Germline V gene sequence: CDR1 DFQATT, CDR2 SNEGSKA (reference sequence).

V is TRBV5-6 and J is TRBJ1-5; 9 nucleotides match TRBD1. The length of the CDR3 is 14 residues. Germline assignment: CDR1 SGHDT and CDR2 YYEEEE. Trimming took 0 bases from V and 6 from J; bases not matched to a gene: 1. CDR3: CASSLDRGLQPQHF. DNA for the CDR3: TGTGCCAGCAGCTTGGACAGGGGGCTTCAGCCCCAGCATTTT.

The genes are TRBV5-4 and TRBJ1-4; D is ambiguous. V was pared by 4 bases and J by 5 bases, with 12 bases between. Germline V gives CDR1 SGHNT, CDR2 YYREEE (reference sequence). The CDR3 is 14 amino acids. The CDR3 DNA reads TGTGCCAGCAGCCCGGGAAGCGGGAATGAAAAACTGTTTTTT. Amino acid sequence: CASSPGSGNEKLFF.

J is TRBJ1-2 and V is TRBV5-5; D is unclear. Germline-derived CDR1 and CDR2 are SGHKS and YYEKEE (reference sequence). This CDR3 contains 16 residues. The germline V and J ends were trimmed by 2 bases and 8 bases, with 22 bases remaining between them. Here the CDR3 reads CASSFPTGPQSGGYTF. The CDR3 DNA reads TGTGCCAGCAGCTTCCCGACTGGGCCGCAGAGCGGGGGCTACACCTTC.

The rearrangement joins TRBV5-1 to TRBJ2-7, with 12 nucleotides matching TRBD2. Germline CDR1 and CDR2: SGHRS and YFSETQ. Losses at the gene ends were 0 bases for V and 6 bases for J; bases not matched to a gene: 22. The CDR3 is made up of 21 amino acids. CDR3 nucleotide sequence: TGCGCCAGCAGCTTGGGACCGCGACTAGCGGGAGAAAGTCAAGGGTCGGGCGAGCAGTACTTC. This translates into CASSLGPRLAGESQGSGEQYF.

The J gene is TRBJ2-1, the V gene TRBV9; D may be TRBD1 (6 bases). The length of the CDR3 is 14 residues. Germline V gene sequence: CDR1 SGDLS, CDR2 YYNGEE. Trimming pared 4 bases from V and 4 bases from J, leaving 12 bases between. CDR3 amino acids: CASSSTQGYNEQFF. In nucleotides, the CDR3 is TGTGCCAGCAGCTCCACACAGGGTTACAATGAGCAGTTCTTC.

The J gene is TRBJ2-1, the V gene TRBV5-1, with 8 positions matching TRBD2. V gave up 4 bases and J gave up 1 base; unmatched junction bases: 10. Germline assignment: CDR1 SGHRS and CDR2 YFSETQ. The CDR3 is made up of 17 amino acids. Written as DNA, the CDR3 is TGCGCCAGCAGCCCCGGGGGGGCATTCCCTTCCTACAATGAGCAGTTCTTC. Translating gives CASSPGGAFPSYNEQFF.

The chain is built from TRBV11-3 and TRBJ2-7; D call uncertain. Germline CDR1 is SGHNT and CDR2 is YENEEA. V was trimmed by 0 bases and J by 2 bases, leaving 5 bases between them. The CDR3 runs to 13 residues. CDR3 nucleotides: TGTGCCAGCAGCTTAGACAGTACCTACGAGCAGTACTTC. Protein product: CASSLDSTYEQYF.

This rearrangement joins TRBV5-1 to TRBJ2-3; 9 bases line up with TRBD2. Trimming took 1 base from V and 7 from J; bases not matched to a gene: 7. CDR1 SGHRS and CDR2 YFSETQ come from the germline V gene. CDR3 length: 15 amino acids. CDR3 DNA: TGCGCCAGCAGCTTGTTAGCGGGGGTGGAAAATACGCAGTATTTT. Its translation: CASSLLAGVENTQYF.